This T cell receptor beta chain stems from a study of T cell responses to AZD1222 COVID-19 vaccine. Broader study findings: Of the AZD1222 recipients, only six were seropositive at baseline. Samples come after the peak T cell response, not at day 14. The donor group comprised mostly white British people and more females; the analysis possibly underestimated clonal diversity. Two AZD1222 doses significantly raised spike-specific TCR breadth and depth over controls.

With regard to this clone: The target antigen is unknown.

The protocol was immunoSEQ multiplex PCR, while the TCRdb copy is restricted to in-frame clones and leaves out a portion. The table has 75,000 to 100,000 clones, about 88% seen once. This CDR3 region has 12 residues. From germline, CDR1 is LNHDA and CDR2 SQIVND (reference sequence). V was trimmed by 5 bases and J by 3 bases, leaving 5 bases between them. Sequencing was performed on peripheral blood, taken on day 0 of AZD1222 vaccination. The clonotype originates from an adult in good health. J is TRBJ1-5 and V is TRBV19, with D unclear. CDR3 residues: CASSAINQPQHF. The CDR3 coding sequence is TGTGCCAGTAGTGCCATCAATCAGCCCCAGCATTTT.